This TCR beta chain was captured by sequencing in a study of blood T cell repertoires in COVID-19 (dated by TCRdb to about 2020). Some background on the complete study: The collaborator samples originated in the United States, Italy and Spain and spanned the acute and convalescent phases of COVID-19. The material from the prospective study consisted of cDNA or gDNA derived from T cells, B-cell-depleted T cells, or PBMCs. The dataset comprised deeply sampled blood TCRbeta repertoires from subjects exposed to, actively infected with, or recovered from COVID-19. The repertoires were released in a freely available public database meant as a resource for research on the immune response to SARS-CoV-2. Samples came from the ongoing ImmuneRACE study (first 160 participants) plus 1,254 subjects from 6 global collaborators. Nearly every sample came with metadata listing a de-identified subject ID, COVID-19 status, age in years and sex. HLA class I and class II types, where available, came from metadata supplied by the sample provider rather than from assay-based typing.

In the prospective study, participants were about 18 to 100 years old, resided in approximately 22 geographic areas of the United States, and were enrolled through a virtual design. In the prospective study, cohorts were assigned on the basis of participant-reported clinical history obtained from a screening survey and a study questionnaire. Mobile phlebotomists in the prospective study collected whole blood, serum and a nasopharyngeal or oropharyngeal swab from every participant. Prospective study participants could optionally give additional blood draws and questionnaires over an approximately two-month period. Blood samples from the prospective study were shipped frozen or at room temperature prior to DNA extraction. The CDR3 goes from the cysteine to the phenylalanine over 12 residues. The read is trimmed to its CDR3 DNA, 36 bases read in frame from base 1. V is pared back by 6 bases and J by 5 bases, with 11 bases lying between the germline termini. CDR1 and CDR2 are read off the germline V gene as MNHEY and SVGAGI.

Comment on this clone: What this receptor recognizes is not known. No base quality information exists; no much larger clone differs at one position.

The immunoSEQ Assay, a bias-controlled multiplex PCR, was used to amplify TCRbeta CDR3 regions from genomic DNA. From the authors' description of their analysis: Nucleated cell counts per sample were estimated from amplification of reference gene primers within the assay. To quantify the absolute abundance of each unique TCRbeta CDR3 rearrangement, sequence reads were collapsed and filtered. For each sample, productive Simpson clonality was calculated by taking the square root of Simpson's diversity index across productive rearrangements. TCRdb obtained this table from immuneACCESS and retained in-frame rearrangements with V and J assigned. These tables miss some clones; where compared with another copy, unresolved V genes account for less than half of the shortfall, and the remainder is unexplained. D and trimming were read from the DNA, whereas the V and J calls and clone size are those reported in that table. Present in this sample are some 150,000 clones, about 88% of which were seen just once. Clones ranked in the top ten supply roughly 1.2% of the sample.

Results the study describes overall, beyond this receptor: Clinical and demographic metadata were provided uncurated, with the amount varying by source and participant.

Sequencing was performed on PBMCs or T cells enriched from blood (not recorded which). The clonotype comes from a human donor with acute COVID-19. The donor label of this sample is uncertain. The rearranged chain carries TRBV6-5 and TRBJ2-7; the D segment could be TRBD2, given 5 matching bases. The CDR3 protein is CASRDGDNEQYF. The sequence in DNA is TGTGCCAGCAGGGACGGGGATAACGAGCAGTACTTC.